The rows below give T cell receptor beta chains drawn from one sample of a study of response to subunit inactivated influenza vaccine. TCRdb fed the RT-PCR reads into MiXCR, producing one record per CDR3 protein. This sample yields some 850,000 distinct CDR3 sequences, of which approximately 18% are seen a single time; 9.5% to 13% belongs to the top ten. Sequenced here: PBMCs from blood, sampled about 5 days after vaccination. Source of these receptors: a man aged 50-60 years who received an inactivated influenza vaccine. The CDR3 runs from the conserved cysteine through the conserved F or W. The D gene is left open where the match is weak. For some rows the clone size is stated as once, few or many, or as a class when expanded; others skip it.

TGCAGTGCTAGAGATCCAGGGGACCCGAACACTGAAGCTTTCTTT CSARDPGDPNTEAFF . TRBJ1-1 few TRBV20-1
TGTGCCAGCAGCTTAAGTACGCATGAGCAGTTCTTC CASSLSTHEQFF . TRBJ2-1 many TRBV11-2
TGTGCCAGTAGTCCTCAGATCCTCAGGGGTGGAAACACCATATATTTT CASSPQILRGGNTIYF . TRBJ1-3 few TRBV19
TGCAGCGCCGATAATTACAACGTAAACTATGGCTACACCTTC CSADNYNVNYGYTF . TRBJ1-2 few TRBV29-1
TGTGCCAGCAGTCAGGGACAGGGGGCTACCTACAATGAGCAGTTCTTC CASSQGQGATYNEQFF TRBD1 TRBJ2-1 . TRBV9
TGTGCCAGCAGCCAAGGACCAACGGGAGGAGGAGTGAATGAGCAGTTCTTC CASSQGPTGGGVNEQFF TRBD2 TRBJ2-1 . TRBV3-1
TGCAGTGCTAGGGGACAGGGGGCTTATGGCTACACCTTC CSARGQGAYGYTF TRBD1 TRBJ1-2 many TRBV20-1
TGTGCCAGCAGCGTTGCTTCCTTTTCCTCCACAGATACGCAGTATTTT CASSVASFSSTDTQYF . TRBJ2-3 . TRBV9
TGTGCCTCCGGACAGGGGGGCCGCAATCAGCCCCAGCATTTT CASGQGGRNQPQHF TRBD1 TRBJ1-5 few TRBV10-3
TGTGCCAGCAGTCCAAGGACTAGCATTCCCGAGCAGTACTTC CASSPRTSIPEQYF TRBD2 TRBJ2-7 once TRBV6-2/TRBV6-3
TGTGCCACCAGTGACCAACCGGGAATGGGCTACACCTTC CATSDQPGMGYTF . TRBJ1-2 . TRBV24-1
TGCAGTGCTAGAGATCAGTCTATTTCCCTCCAAGAGACCCAGTACTTC CSARDQSISLQETQYF . TRBJ2-5 few TRBV20-1
TGTGCCACCAGCCGATCAAGGGCTAGCAATCAGCCCCAGCATTTT CATSRSRASNQPQHF . TRBJ1-5 few TRBV15
TGTGCCAGCAGCTCCTTGATTGGAGGTGAGCAGTTCTTC CASSSLIGGEQFF . TRBJ2-1 . TRBV7-3
TGTGCCAGCAGTTGGACTAGCGGGAGGGCGGGGAATGAGCAGTTCTTC CASSWTSGRAGNEQFF TRBD2 TRBJ2-1 few TRBV6-2/TRBV6-3
TGCGCCAGCAGCTTGGTGGGAGAGAGAACAGATACGCAGTATTTT CASSLVGERTDTQYF . TRBJ2-3 few TRBV5-1
TGCAGCGTTGGGAACAGGGGTAAGGAAGCTTTCTTT CSVGNRGKEAFF TRBD1 TRBJ1-1 few TRBV29-1
TGCAGCGGCCTCTTAGACAGGGTGGGGTCCTACGAGCAGTACTTC CSGLLDRVGSYEQYF TRBD1 TRBJ2-7 . TRBV29-1
TGTGCCAGCCTCGAATCGCGCGGGGTGAGCACCGGGGAGCTGTTTTTT CASLESRGVSTGELFF . TRBJ2-2 . TRBV28
TGTGCCAGCAGCTTCATACAGGCCGATACGCAGTATTTT CASSFIQADTQYF . TRBJ2-3 few TRBV7-2
TGTGCCAGCAGCGTTGGGGGCAAGGAAAAACTGTTTTTT CASSVGGKEKLFF . TRBJ1-4 . TRBV9
TGTGCCACAGGGGGCGGGCTCTCCTACGAGCAGTTCTTC CATGGGLSYEQFF TRBD1 TRBJ2-1 . TRBV7-9
TGTGCCAGCAGTTTGGTTATGGGCGCCGAGCAGTACTTC CASSLVMGAEQYF . TRBJ2-7 few TRBV27
TGTGCCAGCAGTTTAGGGGGCTGGGACAATCACAATGAGCAGTTCTTC CASSLGGWDNHNEQFF . TRBJ2-1 once TRBV27
TGCGCCAGCAGCCAAGGTATGGATGAGCAGTTCTTC CASSQGMDEQFF . TRBJ2-1 many TRBV4-3
TGCAGTGCTGGGGTCTTACGGCGGGGGGGCCTTGAGACCCAGTACTTC CSAGVLRRGGLETQYF TRBD2 TRBJ2-5 few TRBV20-1
TGTGCCAGCAGTGAGGGACAGGGAGTTCTGCAGTACTTC CASSEGQGVLQYF TRBD1 TRBJ2-7 few TRBV6-1
TGTGCCAGCAGTTACCCACCAAGAGGTGAGCAGTTCTTC CASSYPPRGEQFF . TRBJ2-1 . TRBV6-2/TRBV6-3
TGTGCCAGCAGTTTAACAGGGGTCGGAACCTACGAGCAGTACTTC CASSLTGVGTYEQYF TRBD1 TRBJ2-7 . TRBV6-5
TGTGCCAGCGTTGGGGGTGTCGGGGAGCTGTTTTTT CASVGGVGELFF . TRBJ2-2 few TRBV28
TGTGCCTGGAGTGTAAGGACAGGAGCAACGATCACTGAAGCTTTCTTT CAWSVRTGATITEAFF TRBD1 TRBJ1-1 . TRBV30
TGCAGCGTTGAAGGGGGGAGGGCCAACTACAATGAGCAGTTCTTC CSVEGGRANYNEQFF TRBD2 TRBJ2-1 few TRBV29-1
TGTGCCACCAGCAGAGGGGTAGGGAACCAAGAGACCCAGTACTTC CATSRGVGNQETQYF . TRBJ2-5 . TRBV15
TGTGCCAGCAGTTTAGCCATACTTGGCGGGACCCAGTACTTC CASSLAILGGTQYF . TRBJ2-5 many TRBV12-3/TRBV12-4
TGCAGTGCACGGACGCCCGTCAGGACAGATACGCAGTATTTT CSARTPVRTDTQYF . TRBJ2-3 many TRBV20-1
TGCAGTGCTAGAGTCCGGGACAGGGCCAGGCATGAGCAGTTCTTC CSARVRDRARHEQFF TRBD1 TRBJ2-1 few TRBV20-1
TGTGCCAGCAGCCGACGGAGGGCAGGCGGAAACACCATATATTTT CASSRRRAGGNTIYF . TRBJ1-3 few TRBV11-2
TGTGCCAGCAGCGTAGAAGTCCAGGGCGGCTACAATGAGCAGTTCTTC CASSVEVQGGYNEQFF . TRBJ2-1 few TRBV9
TGTGCCAGCAGCCCCCTGGGGGACAGGGGGCTTGACGAGCAGTACTTC CASSPLGDRGLDEQYF TRBD1 TRBJ2-7 . TRBV7-9
TGCAGTGCTCCTACTGGCGGGACAGCTAACACTGAAGCTTTCTTT CSAPTGGTANTEAFF TRBD1 TRBJ1-1 . TRBV20-1
TGTGCCAGCAGCCGGACTAGCGGGAGTCCGGATGAGCAGTTCTTC CASSRTSGSPDEQFF TRBD2 TRBJ2-1 few TRBV7-6
TGTGCCAGCAGCAACAGGGTTGGCTACACCTTC CASSNRVGYTF . TRBJ1-2 . TRBV7-9